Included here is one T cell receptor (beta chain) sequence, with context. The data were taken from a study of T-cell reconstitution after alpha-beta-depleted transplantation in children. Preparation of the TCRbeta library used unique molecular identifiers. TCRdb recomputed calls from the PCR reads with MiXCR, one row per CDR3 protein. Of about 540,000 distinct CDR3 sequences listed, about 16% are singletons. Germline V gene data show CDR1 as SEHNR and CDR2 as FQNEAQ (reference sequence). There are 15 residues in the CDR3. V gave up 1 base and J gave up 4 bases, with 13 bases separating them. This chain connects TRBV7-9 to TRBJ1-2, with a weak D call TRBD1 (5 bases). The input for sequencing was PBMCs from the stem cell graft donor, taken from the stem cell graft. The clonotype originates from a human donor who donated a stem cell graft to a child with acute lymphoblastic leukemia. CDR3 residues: CASSLGDRLFYGYTF. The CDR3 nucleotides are TGTGCCAGCAGCTTAGGTGACAGATTATTCTATGGCTACACCTTC.